This passage covers 19 T cell receptor beta chains from one sample sequenced in a study of control samples from healthy donors and cancer patients. The protocol was immunoSEQ multiplex PCR, while the TCRdb copy is restricted to in-frame clones and leaves out a portion. The table records 150,000 to 200,000 clones, around 96% of them present only once. Source material: blood. Every receptor here comes from a woman in her 40s in good health.

This clone appeared once. This chain links TRBV2 with TRBJ1-3; D might be TRBD1 (6 bases). Trimming took 3 bases from V and 4 from J, leaving 10 bases between them. This CDR3 spans 14 amino acids. Germline CDR1 reads SNHLY; CDR2 reads FYNNEI. CDR3 residues: CASSESRGGNTIYF. The CDR3 DNA sequence: TGTGCCAGCAGTGAGTCCAGGGGCGGAAACACCATATATTTT.

The gene calls are TRBV4-1 and TRBJ2-3, with D hard to call. Trimming cost V 5 bases and J 0 bases, with 3 bases left between them. The CDR3 has 12 residues. CDR1 and CDR2 (germline): MGHRA, YSYEKL. CDR3 in amino acids: CASSDSTDTQYF. As DNA, the CDR3 is TGCGCCAGCAGCGACAGCACAGATACGCAGTATTTT.

The rearrangement links TRBV2 to TRBJ2-1; D not certain. Between the trimmed V and J ends, which lost 2 bases and 4 bases, there was a span of 0 bases. CDR1 SNHLY and CDR2 FYNNEI come from the germline V gene. There are 11 residues in the CDR3. The CDR3 DNA sequence: TGTGCCAGCAGTGAATACAATGAGCAGTTCTTC. Translating it yields CASSEYNEQFF.

This chain joins TRBV11-3 and TRBJ1-6; 8 bases are shared with TRBD1. V dropped 5 bases and J dropped 9; count of bases not matched to a gene: 3. The CDR3 has 13 residues. The germline gives CDR1 SGHNT, CDR2 YENEEA. CDR3 DNA: TGTGCCAGCAGCGGGACAGGAGGTTCACCCCTCCACTTT. This sequence encodes CASSGTGGSPLHF.

The rearrangement joins TRBV5-1 to TRBJ1-4; D unresolved. This CDR3 contains 15 residues. The germline V and J ends were trimmed by 0 bases and 4 bases, with 10 bases remaining between them. Germline CDR1 is SGHRS and CDR2 is YFSETQ. The CDR3 region is CASSLDGQDNEKLFF. The CDR3 region has the DNA TGCGCCAGCAGCTTGGACGGGCAGGATAATGAAAAACTGTTTTTT.

This sequence joins TRBV5-1 and TRBJ2-3, with 14 bases identical to TRBD2. J was trimmed by 7 bases and V by 3 bases; bases with no gene match: 10. The germline V gene has CDR1 SGHRS and CDR2 YFSETQ. The CDR3 has 17 residues. The chain's CDR3 is CASSSGLAGGSMNTQYF. In nucleotides, the CDR3 is TGCGCCAGCAGCTCCGGACTAGCGGGGGGTTCCATGAATACGCAGTATTTT.

V usage is TRBV19 and J usage is TRBJ1-1; no clear D. V was pared by 0 bases and J by 0 bases, with 14 bases between. The CDR3 runs to 17 residues. In germline, CDR1 is LNHDA, CDR2 SQIVND (reference sequence). As DNA, the CDR3 is TGTGCCAGTAGTATAGACCCAACATCGACGGTGAACACTGAAGCTTTCTTT. This gives the protein CASSIDPTSTVNTEAFF.

The genes are TRBV18 and TRBJ2-1, with TRBD1 matching over 8 bases. The CDR3 runs to 13 residues. V was clipped by 4 bases and J by 10 bases; unmatched bases: 6. The germline CDR1 and CDR2 sequences are KGHSH and LQKENI. The CDR3 here is CASSLDREREQFF. For the CDR3, the DNA is TGTGCCAGCTCACTGGACAGGGAAAGAGAGCAGTTCTTC.

The CDR3 spells CASTKTGTPVTGELFF. The CDR3 nucleotides are TGTGCCAGCACCAAAACCGGGACACCGGTCACCGGGGAGCTGTTTTTT. The chain combines TRBV7-9 with TRBJ2-2; the D gene is possibly TRBD1 (6 bases). This CDR3 is 16 amino acids long. With 7 bases removed from V and 4 bases from J, the gap between germline ends came to 19 bases. Germline CDR1 is SEHNR and CDR2 is FQNEAQ (reference sequence). Looking up the rest from reference TRBV7-9 and TRBJ2-2 gives the full variable domain: DTGVSQNPRHKITKRGQNVTFRCDPISEHNRLYWYRQTLGQGPEFLTYFQNEAQLEKSRLLSDRFSAERPKGSFSTLEIQRTEQGDSAMYLCASTKTGTPVTGELFFGEGSRLTVL.

The chain is built from TRBV4-3 and TRBJ2-6; TRBD1 is a possible D gene (5 bases). The germline V gene has CDR1 LGHNA and CDR2 YSLEER. Trimming removed 1 base at V and 4 bases at J, with 11 bases between. This CDR3 comprises 16 residues. CDR3 nucleotide sequence: TGCGCCAGCAGCCAAGCTGGGGCAGCCGGGGCCAACGTCCTGACTTTC. Amino acid sequence: CASSQAGAAGANVLTF.

The chain joins TRBV5-4 to TRBJ1-1; tentatively, D is TRBD1 (5 bases). The length of the CDR3 is 14 residues. Germline CDR1 reads SGHNT; CDR2 reads YYREEE (reference sequence). V was cut by 2 bases and J by 1 base, with 9 bases left in between. CDR3 sequence reads: CASSFDSANTEAFF. CDR3 coding DNA: TGTGCCAGCAGCTTCGACAGTGCGAACACTGAAGCTTTCTTT.

This CDR3 reads CASSLRRGADQETQYF. CDR3 in DNA: TGTGCCAGCAGCTTAAGGCGGGGGGCCGACCAAGAGACCCAGTACTTC. The chain uses TRBV7-8 and TRBJ2-5, with 8 positions matching TRBD2. V shed 2 bases, J shed 0 bases, and the junction held 5 bases outside the gene matches. The CDR3 runs to 16 residues. Germline lookup yields CDR1 SGHVS and CDR2 FQNEAQ.

This rearrangement joins TRBV19 to TRBJ2-3; 7 nucleotides line up with TRBD2. The ends lost 3 bases at V and 3 bases at J; junction bases unmatched: 9. The CDR3 is made up of 16 amino acids. From germline, CDR1 is LNHDA and CDR2 SQIVND (reference sequence). In DNA, the CDR3 is TGTGCCAGTAGTATCGACGGCGGGGGTGGGACAGATACGCAGTATTTT. The encoded protein is CASSIDGGGGTDTQYF.

This clone appeared a single time. The CDR3 region has the DNA TGTGCCAGCAGTGGACCGCGGGGCACTGAAGCTTTCTTT. Residues: CASSGPRGTEAFF. This chain links TRBV27 with TRBJ1-1; D gene ambiguous. Germline-derived CDR1 and CDR2 are MNHEY and SMNVEV (reference sequence). Trimming cost V 5 bases and J 4 bases, with 11 bases left between them. CDR3 length equals 13 residues.

CDR3 DNA sequence: TGTGCCAGCAGCGCACTGGGACAGGGGTTTTCACCCCTCCACTTT. It codes for CASSALGQGFSPLHF. The chain carries TRBV9 and TRBJ1-6; 10 nucleotides agree with TRBD1. Germline V lookup: CDR1 SGDLS, CDR2 YYNGEE. V shed 3 bases, J shed 9 bases, and the junction held 6 bases outside the gene matches. The CDR3 sequence is 15 residues long.

The chain couples TRBV6-5 to TRBJ2-7; 8 bases align to TRBD1. The CDR3 sequence is 14 residues long. Germline V gives CDR1 MNHEY, CDR2 SVGAGI. V lost 4 bases to trimming and J lost 5 bases; unmatched junction nucleotides: 7. CDR3 loop: CASSSGRGRDEQYF. CDR3 bases: TGTGCCAGCAGTTCGGGCAGGGGGCGGGACGAGCAGTACTTC.

CDR3 amino acids: CASSPGTGRLDNEQFF. Here the CDR3 DNA reads TGTGCCAGCAGCCCTGGGACAGGGAGGTTGGACAATGAGCAGTTCTTC. The chain combines TRBV5-6 with TRBJ2-1; 9 positions agree with TRBD1. The CDR3 length is 16 residues. Germline-derived CDR1 and CDR2 are SGHDT and YYEEEE. V shed 4 bases and J 5 bases; nucleotides not matched to a gene: 10.

DNA of the CDR3: TGTGCCAGTAGTATAGGGGGGGTGGCCATTCAGTACTTC. This encodes CASSIGGVAIQYF. This chain connects TRBV19 to TRBJ2-4, with D maybe TRBD2 (6 bases). Germline V gene sequence: CDR1 LNHDA, CDR2 SQIVND (reference sequence). This CDR3 contains 13 residues. The germline V and J ends were trimmed by 1 base and 9 bases, with 10 bases remaining between them.

The genes are TRBV14 and TRBJ2-7; D is possibly TRBD1 (6 bases). There are 13 residues in the CDR3. Trimming removed 4 bases at V and 2 bases at J, with 9 bases between. CDR1 SGHDN and CDR2 FVKESK come from the germline V gene. In DNA, the CDR3 is TGTGCCAGCAGCCCAGGGGCCCCCTACGAGCAGTACTTC. Its translation: CASSPGAPYEQYF.